The source of this T cell receptor beta chain is a study of regulatory dendritic cells for organ transplantation. Worth noting for this clone: What it binds is unknown.

Germline V gene lookup returns CDR1 LGHNA and CDR2 YSLEER. The V gene lost 0 bases and the J gene lost 7 bases, with 12 bases spanning the gap. CDR3 length equals 15 residues. Generated by immunoSEQ multiplex PCR, the TCRdb table keeps only in-frame clones and is missing some. The data show about 38,000 clones, under 95% seen once. Naive CD45RA+ and memory CD45RO+ CD4+ or CD8+ T cells were FACS-sorted. The study's findings and limits: Memory T cells were less diverse than naive, with memory CD8+ most oligoclonal. Among resting subsets, memory CD8+ cells contained the most alloreactive clonotypes. The authors noted considerable between-person heterogeneity in alloreactive memory CD8+ cells.

The receptor was derived from a human donor in good health. V and J are TRBV4-3 and TRBJ1-4; D not resolved. Sequenced input: naive CD8+ T cells from blood. Specified subset: CD45RA+ naive T cells. The CDR3 DNA reads TGCGCCAGCAGCCAAGACCGCCGGGCGCCTGAAAAACTGTTTTTT. Encoded protein: CASSQDRRAPEKLFF.